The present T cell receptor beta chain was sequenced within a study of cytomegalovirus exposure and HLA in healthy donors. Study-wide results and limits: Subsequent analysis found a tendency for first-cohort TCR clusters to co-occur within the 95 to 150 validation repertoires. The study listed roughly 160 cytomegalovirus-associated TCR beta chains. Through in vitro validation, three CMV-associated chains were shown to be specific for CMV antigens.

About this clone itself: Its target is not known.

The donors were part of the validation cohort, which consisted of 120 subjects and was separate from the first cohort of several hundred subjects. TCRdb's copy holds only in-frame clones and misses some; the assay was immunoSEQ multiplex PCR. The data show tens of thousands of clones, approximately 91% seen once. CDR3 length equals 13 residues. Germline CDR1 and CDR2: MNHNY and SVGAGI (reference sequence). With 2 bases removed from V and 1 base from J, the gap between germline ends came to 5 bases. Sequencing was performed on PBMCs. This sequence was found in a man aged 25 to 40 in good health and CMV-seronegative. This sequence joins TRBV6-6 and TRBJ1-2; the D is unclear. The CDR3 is CASSYTSNYGYTF. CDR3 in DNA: TGTGCCAGCAGTTACACAAGTAACTATGGCTACACCTTC.